The present T cell receptor beta chain was sequenced within a study of CD8+ T cells in alopecia areata. Across the whole study: Administration of oral tofacitinib to treated patients was at 5 to 10 mg twice daily. A 6-month period off drug followed tofacitinib, which lasted 6 to 18 months.

Following RNA extraction, reverse transcription yielded cDNA that acted as the sequencing template. The repertoire was sequenced with immunoSEQ multiplex PCR; TCRdb's copy has only in-frame clones and lacks some. The table lists approximately 54,000 clones, around 96% of them singletons. With respect to this clone: Its antigen is unidentified.

In alopecia areata patients, both lesional scalp punch biopsies and peripheral blood were collected. Broader study findings: In lesional scalp, particularly from alopecia totalis/universalis, clonality was higher than in normal scalp.

This TCR was recovered from a human donor with alopecia areata. The sample in question was CD8+ T cells sorted from blood, obtained at week 0.

CDR3 nucleotides: TGTGCCAGCAGTCAAGGAGACTACGAGCAGTACTTC. Protein sequence: CASSQGDYEQYF. The chain links TRBV6-5 to TRBJ2-7; D gene uncertain. V was trimmed by 5 bases and J by 3 bases, leaving 8 bases between them. The germline V gene has CDR1 MNHEY and CDR2 SVGAGI. The CDR3 spans 12 residues.